This entry concerns a single T cell receptor (beta chain). Its antigen remains undetermined. No much larger clone is present one base from it, and per-base qualities are unavailable. Inclusion was restricted to participants for whom at least one PBMC sample before ART initiation and at least two post-ART samples were available. All participants with HIV were treated in the United States of America. Before DNA extraction, cryopreserved samples of about 1-10 million PBMC were thawed and washed. At the time of the earliest PBMC sample for each participant with HIV, ages ranged from 23 to 54 years. Per participant, PBMC samples came from 1-4 timepoints prior to ART initiation and 2-8 timepoints following ART initiation, for a median of 7 samples. Serial HIV viral load, CD4+ T-cell count, ART history and demographic data were obtained for every participant. Genomic DNA was extracted from unsorted PBMC with a Qiagen kit on a QIAcube, processed in batches of 12 samples.

Sequencing of the TRB variable region was done with the immunoSEQ hsTCRB v3.0 assay at survey level resolution. TRB sequencing targeted a depth of about 35,000-50,000 T-cell genomes per sample. TRB libraries were pooled and sequenced on an Illumina MiSeq using a v3 150-cycle kit. As for the authors' bioinformatics: Analysis of repertoires was carried out in R inside a reproducible Nextflow workflow spanning QC, data transformation and analysis. Custom analyses were implemented in LymphoSeq2, an R package for AIRR-Seq data exploration. A few samples yielding fewer than 5000 total TRB sequences were excluded, leaving 188 analyzed HIV repertoires. Among the 200 or so HIV repertoires that were kept, 59 were collected before ART initiation and around 130 were collected after ART initiation. Repertoires were downsampled to 5000 TRB nucleotide sequences, and summary statistics were averaged over 100 downsampling iterations. TRB sequences were retained for analysis only if CDR3 regions of at least seven amino acids were present. A Shannon entropy-derived clonality score and the Gini coefficient were used to measure diversity. In the repertoire networks, any two of the top 5000 CDR3 amino acid sequences were linked whenever the two sequences differed by an edit distance of one. Antigen specificity groups and MHC restriction were predicted for TRB CDR3 amino acid sequences with GLIPH2. To flag known associations with CMV, EBV, HIV or tissue antigens, CDR3 amino acid sequences were compared against VDJdb and McPAS-TCR. Pre-ART, post-ART and control groups were compared with Wilcoxon signed-rank tests and Holm-Bonferroni correction. This is the immuneACCESS table as TCRdb keeps it, with only in-frame sequences that have V and J called. A part of the clones is gone; compared with another copy, unresolved V genes explain less than half, and the rest is unexplained. V and J calls and clone size follow that table, whereas D and trimming were derived from the DNA. A total of approximately 27,000 clones appear in this sample, approximately 92% of them only once. Together, the top ten hold 4% to 4.5% of the sample.

The germline V gene specifies KGHSH as CDR1 and LQKENI as CDR2. V sheds 4 bases and J sheds 2 bases, leaving 12 bases between their ends. Including cysteine and phenylalanine, the CDR3 has 14 amino acids. CDR3 DNA only is kept here, 42 bases in frame from base 1. This record belongs to a study of long-term antiretroviral therapy in people with HIV (dated 2022 in TCRdb). Looking at the study overall: Collection of the earliest samples took place about a decade ahead of the 2015 WHO recommendation for immediate ART, at a time when ART was typically delayed until CD4 counts fell. Among the approximately 30 participants with HIV, over nine were female. A total of some 210 cryopreserved PBMC samples were contributed to the cohort by 30 adults with confirmed HIV infection, with samples collected serially over a mean of approximately six years (range 1-12). No cross-contamination during QIAcube processing turned up in test extractions that ran a monoclonal T-cell line alongside some 34 polyclonal samples. This retrospective serial study examined whether starting ART and sustained HIV suppression were associated with changes in the composition and diversity of the TRB repertoire in peripheral blood.

General conclusions and limits of the study: Samples dated from the mid-2000s to the late 2010s, and the ART regimens used may be less effective than current ones. Starting ART was linked to a significant rise in TRB diversity, yet even with long-term ART the diversity remained significantly lower than in transplant donor controls. Inferences about post-ART repertoire changes are limited because no data were available on ART adherence, viral resistance or therapy changes. Because pre-ART samples had limited cell numbers, unsorted PBMC were profiled rather than sorted CD4+ and CD8+ T cells. Expanded TRB clones identified before ART initiation dominated the repertoire at all time points, although this dominance fluctuated and declined in many PLHIV after ART. Narrower CDR3 length ranges were observed in HIV repertoires than in controls, and an antigen-experienced repertoire with only a slight naive shift after ART was suggested by the network structure. Since PBMC availability was limited, sequencing covered only the TCR beta chain, with no alpha chain pairing.

The V gene is TRBV18 and the J gene is TRBJ2-7; the D assignment is uncertain and may be TRBD1 or TRBD2, with 5 bases supporting each. The TCR originated in a woman aged 40 to 49 with HIV. Here the sequenced sample was unsorted PBMCs, taken roughly 5 years after starting antiretroviral therapy. The DNA reads TGTGCCAGCTCACTCCCGGGACGGACCTACGAGCAGTACTTC. Its translation is CASSLPGRTYEQYF.